Listed below are T cell receptor beta chains from one sample, sequenced in a study of blood T cell repertoires in COVID-19. This table comes from immunoSEQ multiplex PCR, and its TCRdb copy is limited to in-frame clones, with some not included. The table lists some 130,000 clones, roughly 83% of them singletons. The sample taken for sequencing was peripheral blood. The origin of the receptors is a young woman who had recovered from COVID-19. CDR3s include the opening cysteine and the closing phenylalanine or tryptophan.

CDR3: CASSLSGWDIYSNQPQHF; V: TRBV27; J: TRBJ1-5; length: 18
CDR3: CASSQVRTSSNEQFF; V: TRBV3-1/TRBV3-2; J: TRBJ2-1; length: 15
CDR3: CASSLAGGGPTDTQYF; V: TRBV5-6; J: TRBJ2-3; length: 16
CDR3: CASRRQGNSNQPQHF; V: TRBV2; J: TRBJ1-5; length: 15
CDR3: CASSARDRGADTQYF; V: TRBV11-2; J: TRBJ2-3; length: 15
CDR3: CASSGTGGSPLHF; V: TRBV25-1; J: TRBJ1-6; length: 13
CDR3: CASSYSDRGLRDEQFF; V: TRBV6-5; J: TRBJ2-1; length: 16
CDR3: CASRPDSVGTDTQYF; V: TRBV4-1; J: TRBJ2-3; length: 15
CDR3: CASSPGQGYNEQFF; V: TRBV19; J: TRBJ2-1; length: 14
CDR3: CASRGRVGNTEAFF; V: TRBV2; J: TRBJ1-1; length: 14
CDR3: CASSLLGNTGELFF; V: TRBV6-5; J: TRBJ2-2; length: 14
CDR3: CASSKRGNYGYTF; V: TRBV19; J: TRBJ1-2; length: 13
CDR3: CASSYGTGREETQYF; V: TRBV7-3; J: TRBJ2-5; length: 15
CDR3: CASSSGTGVVASTDTQYF; V: TRBV11-3; J: TRBJ2-3; length: 18
CDR3: CATSVVIAGYGYTF; V: TRBV24-1; J: TRBJ1-2; length: 14
CDR3: CASSLAGDSNGYTF; V: TRBV7-9; J: TRBJ1-2; length: 14
CDR3: CASSSLVAGANEQFF; V: TRBV7-2; J: TRBJ2-1; length: 15
CDR3: CASSSRQGDEQYF; V: TRBV19; J: TRBJ2-7; length: 13
CDR3: CAVRTSGSGTDTQYF; V: TRBV10-3; J: TRBJ2-3; length: 15
CDR3: CASSEAEAGWVNQPQHF; V: TRBV6-1; J: TRBJ1-5; length: 17
CDR3: CASSQDGGEVQPQHF; V: TRBV4-1; J: TRBJ1-5; length: 15
CDR3: CASSPRLAGAYNEQFF; V: TRBV5-1; J: TRBJ2-1; length: 16
CDR3: CASSLEGANYNSPLHF; V: TRBV7-8; J: TRBJ1-6; length: 16
CDR3: CSISSGQGYGYTF; V: TRBV29-1; J: TRBJ1-2; length: 13
CDR3: CASTLWGDGTDTQYF; V: TRBV6-5; J: TRBJ2-3; length: 15
CDR3: CASSMTSGGLRNTIYF; V: TRBV19; J: TRBJ1-3; length: 16
CDR3: CASSQLAGDQETQYF; V: TRBV3-1/TRBV3-2; J: TRBJ2-5; length: 15
CDR3: CSAKPGNEAFF; V: TRBV20-1; J: TRBJ1-1; length: 11
CDR3: CASSLWDRGQDYGYTF; V: TRBV5-6; J: TRBJ1-2; length: 16
CDR3: CASGLTGAYEQYF; V: TRBV12-5; J: TRBJ2-7; length: 13
CDR3: CASRLQGAAGSPLHF; V: TRBV6-5; J: TRBJ1-6; length: 15
CDR3: CASRFTGQGPDTQYF; V: TRBV2; J: TRBJ2-3; length: 15
CDR3: CASIHGGEGRRGEPQHF; V: TRBV5-8; J: TRBJ1-5; length: 17
CDR3: CASRAKTGGLEQGEAFF; V: TRBV2; J: TRBJ1-1; length: 17
CDR3: CASSETGRGNQPQHF; V: TRBV2; J: TRBJ1-5; length: 15
CDR3: CASSLVGGGALNTQYF; V: TRBV7-2; J: TRBJ2-3; length: 16
CDR3: CASSRDRGNTEAFF; V: TRBV6-5; J: TRBJ1-1; length: 14
CDR3: CASSEGSSYEQYF; V: TRBV9; J: TRBJ2-7; length: 13
CDR3: CASSRTGDSNYGYTF; V: TRBV14; J: TRBJ1-2; length: 15
CDR3: CASSLELDYNEQFF; V: TRBV11-2; J: TRBJ2-1; length: 14
CDR3: CASSQKGVGGEQYF; V: TRBV5-1; J: TRBJ2-7; length: 14
CDR3: CASSYVTGAGSNQPQHF; V: TRBV7-9; J: TRBJ1-5; length: 17
CDR3: CASSLEVARINTGELFF; V: TRBV13; J: TRBJ2-2; length: 17
CDR3: CASSEAPSGLASEQYF; V: TRBV2; J: TRBJ2-7; length: 16
CDR3: CAWSVRGGNEKLFF; V: TRBV30; J: TRBJ1-4; length: 14
CDR3: CASSHTRNTEAFF; V: TRBV6-5; J: TRBJ1-1; length: 13
CDR3: CASSPQTGAGSYEQYF; V: TRBV5-1; J: TRBJ2-7; length: 16
CDR3: CASRYGQGRGYTF; V: TRBV6-5; J: TRBJ1-2; length: 13
CDR3: CASSFYRDYEQYF; V: TRBV5-1; J: TRBJ2-7; length: 13
CDR3: CASSKTGTGRDEETQYF; V: TRBV11-2; J: TRBJ2-5; length: 17
CDR3: CASSYGQGGRNTEAFF; V: TRBV5-4; J: TRBJ1-1; length: 16
CDR3: CASSLGGADGYTF; V: TRBV12-3/TRBV12-4; J: TRBJ1-2; length: 13
CDR3: CASRTGGGSGANVLTF; V: TRBV27; J: TRBJ2-6; length: 16
CDR3: CASSIDGGVLVRDTQYF; V: TRBV19; J: TRBJ2-3; length: 17